The 10 T cell receptor beta chains listed next were all sequenced from one sample in a study of OX40 agonist ivuxolimab in advanced cancers. Here immunoSEQ multiplex PCR was the method, and the copy in TCRdb shows in-frame clones only, minus some. There are roughly 7,000 clones in the sample; under 85% occur only once, and roughly 25% lies in the top ten. Sample: CD4+ or CD8+ T cells sorted from blood, taken in a trial of the OX40 agonist ivuxolimab. The receptors come from an adult with an advanced solid tumor such as melanoma, head and neck, liver or kidney cancer.

The chain combines TRBV4-3 with TRBJ1-5; tentative D call: TRBD1 (5 bases). With 2 bases removed from V and 7 bases from J, the gap between germline ends came to 15 bases. Germline V CDR1 and CDR2: LGHNA, YSLEER. The CDR3 spans 15 residues. The CDR3 DNA sequence: TGCGCCAGCAGCCAAAGACGGGGACCGAGCCAGCCCCAGCATTTT. This translates into CASSQRRGPSQPQHF.

The chain has TRBV5-1 and TRBJ1-1; D unclear. V lost 0 bases and J lost 4, with 16 bases in between. CDR3 size: 16 residues. Per germline, CDR1 SGHRS and CDR2 YFSETQ. The CDR3, as DNA: TGCGCCAGCAGCTTGGACCCTCCAGGAGGTGGCACTGAAGCTTTCTTT. This codes for CASSLDPPGGGTEAFF.

This rearrangement joins TRBV28 to TRBJ1-5; no clear D gene. The CDR3 extends over 15 amino acids. Per germline, CDR1 MDHEN and CDR2 SYDVKM. V gave up 8 bases and J gave up 0 bases, with 14 bases separating them. The CDR3 sequence: CASGIRVHSNQPQHF. In DNA, the CDR3 is TGTGCCAGCGGCATCCGGGTCCATAGCAATCAGCCCCAGCATTTT.

J is TRBJ2-3 and V is TRBV7-9; 7 positions agree with TRBD2. The CDR3 has 12 residues. The V and J ends lost 5 bases and 10 bases, in that order; junction bases with no gene match: 6. The germline V gene has CDR1 SEHNR and CDR2 FQNEAQ (reference sequence). The CDR3: CASSLTSPAQYF. The CDR3 nucleotides read TGTGCCAGCAGCCTGACTAGCCCGGCGCAGTATTTT.

This clone is medium-sized by share. The chain links TRBV7-8 to TRBJ2-7; TRBD1 is a possible D gene (5 bases). Looked up from germline, CDR1 is SGHVS and CDR2 is FQNEAQ. Trimming took off 5 bases at V and 4 bases at J, with 12 bases between the two ends. The CDR3 totals 13 residues. CDR3: CASSVGQAYEQYF. For the CDR3, the DNA is TGTGCCAGCAGCGTGGGGCAGGCGTACGAGCAGTACTTC.

This clone appeared once. The gene calls are TRBV27 and TRBJ1-4; no definite D call. V lost 6 bases and J 3 bases, leaving 11 bases between the germline ends. The CDR3 runs 14 residues. The germline V gene encodes CDR1 MNHEY and CDR2 SMNVEV (reference sequence). The chain's CDR3 is CASSTLASNEKLFF. CDR3 nucleotides: TGTGCCAGCAGCACCTTGGCCTCTAATGAAAAACTGTTTTTT.

This clone was recorded once. The chain joins TRBV6-6 to TRBJ1-1; D is possibly TRBD1 (5 bases). The V end lost 0 bases, the J end lost 6 bases, and 8 bases lay between the germline ends. This CDR3 is 13 amino acids long. Germline V CDR1 and CDR2: MNHNY, SVGAGI (reference sequence). CDR3: CASSYSGGAEAFF. DNA for the CDR3: TGTGCCAGCAGTTACTCGGGGGGGGCTGAAGCTTTCTTT.

The V and J genes are TRBV19 and TRBJ1-5; TRBD1 aligns across 8 bases. V shed 7 bases and J 5 bases; nucleotides not matched to a gene: 7. This CDR3 has 14 residues. In germline, CDR1 is LNHDA, CDR2 SQIVND (reference sequence). The CDR3 here is CASTMDREDQPQHF. The CDR3 nucleotides are TGTGCCAGTACCATGGACAGGGAAGATCAGCCCCAGCATTTT.

This CDR3 is CASRNDRQDFGNTIYF. CDR3 nucleotide sequence: TGTGCCAGTAGGAACGACCGTCAGGACTTTGGAAACACCATATATTTT. The V and J genes are TRBV19 and TRBJ1-3, with no clear D. The CDR3 runs to 16 residues. Trimming stripped 6 bases from V and 3 bases from J, with 18 bases between. Germline V CDR1 and CDR2: LNHDA, SQIVND (reference sequence).

Written as DNA, the CDR3 is TGTGCCAGCAGCTTAGAACTTTCGAATGAGCAGTTCTTC. It translates to CASSLELSNEQFF. This chain joins TRBV11-2 and TRBJ2-1; D not resolved. The CDR3 extends over 13 amino acids. V dropped 0 bases and J dropped 7 bases, with 7 bases sitting between them. The germline CDR1 and CDR2 sequences are SGHAT and FQNNGV. Together with reference TRBV11-2 and TRBJ2-1, the CDR3 gives the full variable domain: EAGVAQSPRYKIIEKRQSVAFWCNPISGHATLYWYQQILGQGPKLLIQFQNNGVVDDSQLPKDRFSAERLKGVDSTLKIQPAKLEDSAVYLCASSLELSNEQFFGPGTRLTVL.